This T cell receptor (beta chain) was captured in a study of cytomegalovirus exposure and HLA in healthy donors. The study, taken as a whole, reports: Three CMV-associated chains proved CMV antigen-specific in vitro. For cytomegalovirus status, the classifier reportedly gave diagnoses with high specificity and sensitivity. According to the study, around 180 TCR beta chains were cytomegalovirus-associated.

After removal of 1 base from V and 0 bases from J, the junction contained 13 bases not matched to a gene. From germline, CDR1 is LNHDA and CDR2 SQIVND (reference sequence). The CDR3 is 21 residues long. Donors were drawn from the approximately 110-subject validation cohort, separate from the roughly 700-subject first cohort. Notes on this clone: What it binds is unknown.

Here immunoSEQ multiplex PCR was the method, and the copy in TCRdb shows in-frame clones only, minus some. There are 95,000 to 150,000 clones in the sample; roughly 90% occur only once, and nearly 6.5% lies in the top ten. The V gene is TRBV19, the J gene TRBJ1-5; 12 nucleotides line up with TRBD1. Source material: PBMCs. This receptor was identified in a woman aged 18 to 35 in good health and CMV-seropositive. Written as DNA, the CDR3 is TGTGCCAGTAGTATAGGGGGGTGGGACAGGGGGCCTCCTTATAGCAATCAGCCCCAGCATTTT. Translation: CASSIGGWDRGPPYSNQPQHF.